This section outlines one TCR beta chain sequence together with its context. What it binds is unknown. This entry belongs to a study of post-analysis software for immune sequencing data. Study-wide points: Relative to controls, patients had five TRBV segments at higher frequency, with TRBV5-6, TRBV5-1 and TRBV20-1 among these.

The TCR beta cDNA libraries contained unique molecular identifiers. TCRdb reanalysed the PCR reads using MiXCR and keeps one entry per CDR3 protein. The table includes about 620,000 distinct CDR3 sequences, roughly 46% detected once. The germline V gene has CDR1 SGHTA and CDR2 FQGNSA. The CDR3 totals 14 residues. V was pared by 1 base and J by 8 bases, with 14 bases between. Sequences were obtained from blood. The V call is TRBV7-2, the J call TRBJ1-2; a possible D gene is TRBD1 (5 bases). The sequence was obtained from a girl between 5 and 17 years old with multiple sclerosis. The CDR3 is CASSLVGQGMGYTF. CDR3 coding DNA: TGTGCCAGCAGCTTAGTTGGGCAGGGTATGGGCTACACCTTC.